Following are 9 T cell receptor beta chains from one sample sequenced in a study of vaccination effects on CD4 cells after COVID-19. Cultured cells yielded isolated CD4+ T cells after approximately nine days. Either the mRNA-1273 or the BNT162b2 vaccine was given to participants as two doses. Generated by immunoSEQ multiplex PCR, the TCRdb table keeps only in-frame clones and is missing some. The sample shows tens of thousands of clones, around four fifths of them seen only once. Their recognized antigens are unknown. The specimen comprised CD4+ T cells from PBMCs cultured without peptide, sampled after COVID-19 vaccination. Receptors originate from a human donor who received a COVID-19 vaccine.

The chain links TRBV6-5 to TRBJ2-7, with D possibly TRBD2 on 5 matching bases. Germline V gene data show CDR1 as MNHEY and CDR2 as SVGAGI. The CDR3 spans 13 residues. Trimming cost V 8 bases and J 4 bases, with 15 bases left between them. For the CDR3, the DNA is TGTGCCAGCGGGGTCGGACTTCTTTACGAGCAGTACTTC. Translating it yields CASGVGLLYEQYF.

The chain links TRBV5-5 to TRBJ2-5; D is unresolved. In germline, CDR1 is SGHKS, CDR2 YYEKEE (reference sequence). Trimming pared 2 bases from V and 5 bases from J, leaving 4 bases between. This CDR3 is built from 11 residues. The CDR3 protein is CASSLQETQYF. The CDR3, as DNA: TGTGCCAGCAGCTTACAGGAGACCCAGTACTTC.

This chain joins TRBV28 and TRBJ1-6; 7 nucleotides agree with TRBD1. The length of the CDR3 is 15 residues. Germline CDR1 MDHEN, CDR2 SYDVKM. Unmatched junction bases numbered 4, after V lost 1 base and J lost 7 bases. This chain's CDR3 is CASSLFGTVNSPLHF. DNA of the CDR3: TGTGCCAGCAGTTTATTCGGGACAGTAAATTCACCCCTCCACTTT.

The chain combines TRBV4-2 with TRBJ2-3; TRBD1 might be the D (5 bases). Deletions cut 0 bases from V and 6 bases from J, with 10 bases between. The CDR3 contains 14 residues. Germline CDR1 and CDR2: LGHNA and YNFKEQ. The DNA of the CDR3 is TGTGCCAGCAGCCAAGATTTCCAGGGTGATACGCAGTATTTT. This gives the protein CASSQDFQGDTQYF.

The count of this clone is one. The CDR3 here is CASSQGGQERYEQYF. The DNA for the CDR3 is TGTGCCAGCAGCCAAGGAGGACAGGAACGATACGAGCAGTACTTC. This chain connects TRBV4-2 to TRBJ2-7; 7 bases agree with TRBD1. Germline assignment: CDR1 LGHNA and CDR2 YNFKEQ. The CDR3 is made up of 15 amino acids. The junction had 7 bases not matched to a gene; V was cut back by 1 base and J by 4 bases.

This chain uses TRBV24-1 with TRBJ1-1; D unclear. This CDR3 is 13 amino acids long. CDR1 is KGHDR, CDR2 SFDVKD, per germline. V lost 8 bases and J lost 11, with 20 bases in between. The CDR3 region has the DNA TGTGCCACCACTATGGGATCATCGCCCCCGGCTTTCTTT. It codes for CATTMGSSPPAFF.

This clone was detected only once. The chain couples TRBV27 to TRBJ2-5; 12 bases are shared with TRBD2. CDR3 length: 16 amino acids. Trimming removed 6 bases from V and 6 bases from J; junction bases left unmatched: 11. CDR1 is MNHEY, CDR2 SMNVEV, per germline (reference sequence). In nucleotides, the CDR3 is TGTGCCAGCAGCCGCCCGTCTAGCGGGGGGGCTAAGACCCAGTACTTC. Its protein is CASSRPSSGGAKTQYF.

This rearrangement joins TRBV2 to TRBJ2-2; possibly TRBD1 for D (5 bases). The germline V gene encodes CDR1 SNHLY and CDR2 FYNNEI. The length of the CDR3 is 16 residues. Trimming took off 6 bases at V and 6 bases at J, with 20 bases between the two ends. The CDR3 bases are TGTGCCAGCAGAGACGTGGGCAGGGCCCGGGCCGGGGAGCTGTTTTTT. This codes for CASRDVGRARAGELFF.

In this sample, this clone turned up a few times. The genes are TRBV11-3 and TRBJ2-7; D unclear. This CDR3 contains 12 residues. From germline, CDR1 is SGHNT and CDR2 YENEEA. V was shortened by 0 bases and J by 6 bases, with 6 bases between the two germline ends. The CDR3 DNA reads TGTGCCAGCAGCTTAGAGAAGGGCGAGCAGTACTTC. It encodes CASSLEKGEQYF.